Listed below are T cell receptor beta chains from one sample, sequenced in a study of shared clonotypes between healthy human individuals. TCRdb's copy holds only in-frame clones and misses some; the assay was immunoSEQ multiplex PCR. Among around 750,000 clones listed, roughly 70% were seen once. Specimen: memory CD4+ T cells sorted from blood. The receptors were gathered from a young woman in good health. The CDR3 runs from the conserved cysteine through the conserved F or W. D genes are given only for firm matches. The listing skips clone size in some rows; elsewhere it reads once, few, many or a size class.

D | J | V | size | CDR3 | DNA
. | TRBJ1-5 | TRBV10-2 | many | CASSESATNQPQHF | TGCGCCAGCAGTGAGTCCGCTACCAATCAGCCCCAGCATTTT
. | TRBJ1-5 | TRBV7-8 | many | CASSLEGQPQHF | TGTGCCAGCAGCTTAGAGGGTCAGCCCCAGCATTTT
. | TRBJ1-5 | TRBV4-2 | few | CASSQETPTGEPQHF | TGTGCCAGCAGCCAAGAAACACCTACCGGGGAGCCCCAGCATTTT
. | TRBJ2-6 | TRBV6-5 | . | CASSYEGPSGANVLTF | TGTGCCAGCAGTTACGAAGGGCCCTCTGGGGCCAACGTCCTGACTTTC
TRBD1 | TRBJ1-2 | TRBV25-1 | . | CASSVTGGAGYTF | TGTGCCAGCAGTGTGACAGGGGGCGCGGGCTACACCTTC
. | TRBJ2-5 | TRBV30 | . | CAWSVIEETQYF | TGTGCCTGGAGTGTAATAGAGGAGACCCAGTACTTC
. | TRBJ2-5 | TRBV5-1 | . | CASSPRDTGGGETQYF | TGCGCCAGCAGCCCCCGGGACACAGGAGGTGGTGAGACCCAGTACTTC
. | TRBJ2-7 | TRBV2 | . | CASRLQGYEQYF | TGTGCCAGCAGATTACAGGGCTACGAGCAGTACTTC
. | TRBJ2-1 | TRBV10-3 | . | CAISELTVGRNEQFF | TGTGCCATCAGTGAGTTGACTGTGGGTCGGAATGAGCAGTTCTTC
. | TRBJ2-3 | TRBV5-1 | . | CASSLSTYTDTQYF | TGCGCCAGCAGCTTGTCGACTTACACAGATACGCAGTATTTT